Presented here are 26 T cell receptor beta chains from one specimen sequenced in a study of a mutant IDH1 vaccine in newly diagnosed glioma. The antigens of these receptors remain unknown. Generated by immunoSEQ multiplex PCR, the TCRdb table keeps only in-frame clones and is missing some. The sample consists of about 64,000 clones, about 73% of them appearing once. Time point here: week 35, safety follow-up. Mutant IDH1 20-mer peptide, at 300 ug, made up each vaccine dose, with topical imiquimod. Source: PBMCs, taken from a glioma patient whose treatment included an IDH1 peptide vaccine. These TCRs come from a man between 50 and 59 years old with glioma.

CDR3 residues: CASSPDGEPLFTYEQYF. The CDR3 bases are TGTGCCAGCTCACCCGACGGGGAGCCTCTCTTCACCTACGAGCAGTACTTC. The rearrangement links TRBV18 to TRBJ2-7; a possible D gene is TRBD2 (5 bases). This CDR3 has 17 residues. CDR1 and CDR2 (germline): KGHSH, LQKENI. Between the trimmed V and J ends, which lost 3 bases and 2 bases, there was a span of 20 bases.

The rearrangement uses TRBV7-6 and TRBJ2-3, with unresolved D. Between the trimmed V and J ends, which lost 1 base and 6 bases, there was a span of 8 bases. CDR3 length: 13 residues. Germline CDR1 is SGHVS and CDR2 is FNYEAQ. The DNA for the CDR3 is TGTGCCAGCAGCTTAGGGATCAAGGATACGCAGTATTTT. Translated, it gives CASSLGIKDTQYF.

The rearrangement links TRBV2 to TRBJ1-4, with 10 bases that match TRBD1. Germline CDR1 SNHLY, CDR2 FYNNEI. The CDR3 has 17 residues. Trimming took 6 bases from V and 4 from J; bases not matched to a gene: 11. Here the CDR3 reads CASSETLGTGVNEKLFF. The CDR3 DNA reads TGTGCCAGCAGCGAAACTCTAGGGACAGGGGTTAATGAAAAACTGTTTTTT.

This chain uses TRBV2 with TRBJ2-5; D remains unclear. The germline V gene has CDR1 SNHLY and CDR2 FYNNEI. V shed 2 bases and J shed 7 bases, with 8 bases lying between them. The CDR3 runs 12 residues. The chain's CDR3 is CASSEMSRTQYF. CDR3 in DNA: TGTGCCAGCAGTGAAATGTCGCGGACCCAGTACTTC.

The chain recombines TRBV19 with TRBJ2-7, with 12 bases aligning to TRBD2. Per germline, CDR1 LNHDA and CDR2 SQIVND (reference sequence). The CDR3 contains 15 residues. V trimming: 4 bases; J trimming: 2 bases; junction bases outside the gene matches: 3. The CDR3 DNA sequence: TGTGCCAGTAGTACTCTAGCGGGGGGGACCTACGAGCAGTACTTC. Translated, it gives CASSTLAGGTYEQYF. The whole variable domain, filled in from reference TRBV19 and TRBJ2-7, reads DGGITQSPKYLFRKEGQNVTLSCEQNLNHDAMYWYRQDPGQGLRLIYYSQIVNDFQKGDIAEGYSVSREKKESFPLTVTSAQKNPTAFYLCASSTLAGGTYEQYFGPGTRLTVT.

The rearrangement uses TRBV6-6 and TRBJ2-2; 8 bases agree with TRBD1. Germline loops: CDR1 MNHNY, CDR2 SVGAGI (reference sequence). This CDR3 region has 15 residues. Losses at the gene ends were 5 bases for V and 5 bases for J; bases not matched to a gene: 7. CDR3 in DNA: TGTGCCAGCAGTCTAGGACAGGGAGGAACCGGGGAGCTGTTTTTT. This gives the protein CASSLGQGGTGELFF.

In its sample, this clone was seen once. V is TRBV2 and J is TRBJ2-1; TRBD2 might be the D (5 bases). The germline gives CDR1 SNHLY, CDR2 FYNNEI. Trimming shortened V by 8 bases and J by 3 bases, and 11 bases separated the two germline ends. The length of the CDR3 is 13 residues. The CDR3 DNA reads TGTGCCAGCGCCGCCGGGAACTACAATGAGCAGTTCTTC. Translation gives CASAAGNYNEQFF.

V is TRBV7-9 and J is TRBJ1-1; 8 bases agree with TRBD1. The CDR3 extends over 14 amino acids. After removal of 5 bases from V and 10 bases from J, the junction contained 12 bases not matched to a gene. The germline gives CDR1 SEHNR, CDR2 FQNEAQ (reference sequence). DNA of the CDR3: TGTGCCAGCAGCCGAGGGACAGGCCCCCCTCGAGCTTTCTTT. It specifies CASSRGTGPPRAFF.

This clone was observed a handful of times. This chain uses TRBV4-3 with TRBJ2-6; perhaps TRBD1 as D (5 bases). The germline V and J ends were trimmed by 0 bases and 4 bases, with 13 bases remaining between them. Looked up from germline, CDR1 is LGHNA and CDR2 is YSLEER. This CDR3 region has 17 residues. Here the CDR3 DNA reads TGCGCCAGCAGCCAAGAGGGCAGGGTGACAGGGGCCAACGTCCTGACTTTC. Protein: CASSQEGRVTGANVLTF.

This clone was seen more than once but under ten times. The CDR3 DNA reads TGCGCCAGCAGCTTGGAGCCGAATAGAGTCACTGAAGCTTTCTTT. This codes for CASSLEPNRVTEAFF. The chain employs TRBV5-1 and TRBJ1-1; D is undetermined. Germline V lookup: CDR1 SGHRS, CDR2 YFSETQ. CDR3 length equals 15 residues. V was cut by 0 bases and J by 4 bases, with 13 bases left in between. Filled out from reference TRBV5-1 and TRBJ1-1, the complete variable domain reads KAGVTQTPRYLIKTRGQQVTLSCSPISGHRSVSWYQQTPGQGLQFLFEYFSETQRNKGNFPGRFSGRQFSNSRSEMNVSTLELGDSALYLCASSLEPNRVTEAFFGQGTRLTVV.

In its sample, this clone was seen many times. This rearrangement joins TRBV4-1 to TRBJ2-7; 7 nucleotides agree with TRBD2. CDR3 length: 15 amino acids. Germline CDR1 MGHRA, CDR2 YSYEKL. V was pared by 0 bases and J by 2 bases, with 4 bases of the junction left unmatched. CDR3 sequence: CASSQEAGWTYEQYF. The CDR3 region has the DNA TGCGCCAGCAGCCAAGAAGCGGGGTGGACCTACGAGCAGTACTTC.

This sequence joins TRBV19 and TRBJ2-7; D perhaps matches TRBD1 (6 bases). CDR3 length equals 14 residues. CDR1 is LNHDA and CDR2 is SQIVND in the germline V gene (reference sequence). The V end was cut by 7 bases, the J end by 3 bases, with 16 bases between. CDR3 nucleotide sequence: TGTGCCAGTACTCCGGGACAAAGACTCTACGAGCAGTACTTC. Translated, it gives CASTPGQRLYEQYF.

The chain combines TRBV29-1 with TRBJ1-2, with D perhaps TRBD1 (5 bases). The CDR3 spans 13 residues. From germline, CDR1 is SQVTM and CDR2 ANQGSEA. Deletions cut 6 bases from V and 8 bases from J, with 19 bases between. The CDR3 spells CSVYSRAVDGYTF. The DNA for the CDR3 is TGCAGCGTGTATAGCAGGGCCGTCGACGGCTACACCTTC.

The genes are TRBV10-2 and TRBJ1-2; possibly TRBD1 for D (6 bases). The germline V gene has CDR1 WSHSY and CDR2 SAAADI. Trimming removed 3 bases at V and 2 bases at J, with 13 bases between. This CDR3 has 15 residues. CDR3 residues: CASSEGGTPNYGYTF. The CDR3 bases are TGCGCCAGCAGTGAAGGGGGGACTCCCAACTATGGCTACACCTTC.

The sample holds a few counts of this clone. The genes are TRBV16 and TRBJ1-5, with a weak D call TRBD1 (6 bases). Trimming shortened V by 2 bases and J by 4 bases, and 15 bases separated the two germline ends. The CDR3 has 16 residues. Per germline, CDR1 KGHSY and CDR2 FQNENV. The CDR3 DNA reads TGTGCCAGCAGCCAAAGTCTGGACAGACTAAATCAGCCCCAGCATTTT. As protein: CASSQSLDRLNQPQHF.

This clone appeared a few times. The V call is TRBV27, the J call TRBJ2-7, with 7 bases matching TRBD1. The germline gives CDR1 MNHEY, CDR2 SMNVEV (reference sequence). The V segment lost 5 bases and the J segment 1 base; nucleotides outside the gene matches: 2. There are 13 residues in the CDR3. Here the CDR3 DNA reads TGTGCCAGCAGTCTGGGACAGTCCTACGAGCAGTACTTC. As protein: CASSLGQSYEQYF.

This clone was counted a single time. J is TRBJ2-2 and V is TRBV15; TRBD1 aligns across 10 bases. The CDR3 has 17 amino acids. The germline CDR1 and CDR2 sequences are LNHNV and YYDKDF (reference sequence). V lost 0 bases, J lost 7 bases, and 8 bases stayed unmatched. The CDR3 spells CATSRDGQGERGGELFF. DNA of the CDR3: TGTGCCACCAGCAGAGATGGACAGGGGGAGAGGGGCGGGGAGCTGTTTTTT.

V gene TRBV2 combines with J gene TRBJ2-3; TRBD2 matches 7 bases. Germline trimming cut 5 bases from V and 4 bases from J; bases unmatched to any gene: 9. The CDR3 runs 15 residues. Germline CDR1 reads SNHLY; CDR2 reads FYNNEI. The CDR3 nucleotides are TGTGCCAGCAGTCAGGGAGGGGTGGGGTCAGATACGCAGTATTTT. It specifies CASSQGGVGSDTQYF.

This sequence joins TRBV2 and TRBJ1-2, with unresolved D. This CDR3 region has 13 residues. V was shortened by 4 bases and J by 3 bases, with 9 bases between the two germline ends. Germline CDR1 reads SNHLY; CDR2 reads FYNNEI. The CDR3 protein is CASSGLGDYGYTF. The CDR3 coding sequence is TGTGCCAGCAGTGGGTTAGGAGACTATGGCTACACCTTC.

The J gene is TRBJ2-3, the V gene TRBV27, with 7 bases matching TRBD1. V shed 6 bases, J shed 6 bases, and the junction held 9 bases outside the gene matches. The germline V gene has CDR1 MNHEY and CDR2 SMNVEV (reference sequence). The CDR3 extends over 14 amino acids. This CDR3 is CASSSKRGPDTQYF. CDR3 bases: TGTGCCAGCAGCTCTAAAAGGGGGCCGGATACGCAGTATTTT.

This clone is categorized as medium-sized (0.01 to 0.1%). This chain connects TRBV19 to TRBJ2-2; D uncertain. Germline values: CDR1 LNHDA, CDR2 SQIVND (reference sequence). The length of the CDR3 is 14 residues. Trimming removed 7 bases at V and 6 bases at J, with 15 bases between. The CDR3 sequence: CASKSGYGAGELFF. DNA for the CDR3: TGTGCCAGTAAATCCGGGTATGGAGCCGGGGAGCTGTTTTTT.

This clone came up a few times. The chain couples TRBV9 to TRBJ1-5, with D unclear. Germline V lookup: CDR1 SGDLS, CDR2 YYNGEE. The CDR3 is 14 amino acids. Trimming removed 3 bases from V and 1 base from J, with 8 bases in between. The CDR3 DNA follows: TGTGCCAGCAGCGAAGGACCGAGCAATCAGCCCCAGCATTTT. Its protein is CASSEGPSNQPQHF.

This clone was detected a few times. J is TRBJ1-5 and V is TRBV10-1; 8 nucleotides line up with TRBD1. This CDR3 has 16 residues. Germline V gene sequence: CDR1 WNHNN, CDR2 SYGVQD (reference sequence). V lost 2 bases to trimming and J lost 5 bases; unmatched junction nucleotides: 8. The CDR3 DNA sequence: TGCGCCAGCAGTGAGAAAAGGGCAGGGGGCCATCAGCCCCAGCATTTT. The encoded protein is CASSEKRAGGHQPQHF.

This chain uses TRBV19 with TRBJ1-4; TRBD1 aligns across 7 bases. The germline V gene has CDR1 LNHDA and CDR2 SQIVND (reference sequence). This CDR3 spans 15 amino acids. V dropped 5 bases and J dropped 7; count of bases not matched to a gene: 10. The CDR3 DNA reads TGTGCCAGTAGTCCGTGGACAGGAGGGGGTGAAAAACTGTTTTTT. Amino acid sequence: CASSPWTGGGEKLFF. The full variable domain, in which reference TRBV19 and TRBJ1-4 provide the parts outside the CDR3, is DGGITQSPKYLFRKEGQNVTLSCEQNLNHDAMYWYRQDPGQGLRLIYYSQIVNDFQKGDIAEGYSVSREKKESFPLTVTSAQKNPTAFYLCASSPWTGGGEKLFFGSGTQLSVL.

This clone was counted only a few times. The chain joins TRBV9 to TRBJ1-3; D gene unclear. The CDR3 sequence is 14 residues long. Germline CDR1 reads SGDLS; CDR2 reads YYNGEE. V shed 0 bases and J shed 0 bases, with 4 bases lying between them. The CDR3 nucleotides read TGTGCCAGCAGCGTAGGATCCTCTGGAAACACCATATATTTT. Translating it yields CASSVGSSGNTIYF.

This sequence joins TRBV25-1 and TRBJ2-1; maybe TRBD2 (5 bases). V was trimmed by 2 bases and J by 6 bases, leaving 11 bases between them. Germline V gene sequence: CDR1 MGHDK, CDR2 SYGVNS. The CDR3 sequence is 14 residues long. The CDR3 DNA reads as TGTGCCAGCAGTGAACTCGGGGTAGCCAATGAGCAGTTCTTC. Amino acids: CASSELGVANEQFF. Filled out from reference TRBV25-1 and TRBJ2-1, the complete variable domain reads EADIYQTPRYLVIGTGKKITLECSQTMGHDKMYWYQQDPGMELHLIHYSYGVNSTEKGDLSSESTVSRIRTEHFPLTLESARPSHTSQYLCASSELGVANEQFFGPGTRLTVL.